The source of this T cell receptor beta chain is a study of CXCR3-negative and CXCR3-positive naive CD8 T cells. Germline V gene data show CDR1 as SQVTM and CDR2 as ANQGSEA. The CDR3 is 14 amino acids. TRB cDNA was prepared as libraries by UMI-labeled 5' RACE. TCRdb reprocessed the 5' RACE reads and stores each CDR3 protein as one record, lacking DNA. The sample includes over 100,000 distinct CDR3 sequences. Study-level points and caveats: Cryopreserved cells partially lost CXCR3 expression, and fresh PBMCs were used in most assays.

Definition of naive CD8+ T cells rested on a CD45RO-CCR7+CD27+CD95- profile. In regard to this clonotype: Its antigen is still unknown.

The chain joins TRBV29-1 to TRBJ2-1; TCRdb outputs TRBD1, but without DNA this stays unchecked. This sequence originates from a human donor in good health. Some clones in this sample may be carry-over from other donors' samples. The sample consisted of naive CXCR3- CD8+ T cells from blood. As to subset: CD45RO-CCR7+CD27+CD95- naive CD8+ T cells lacking CXCR3 (TNR3-). The CDR3 reads CSGGREDSGNEQFF.